Each of the 14 T cell receptor beta chains below was sequenced from the same sample in a study of cytomegalovirus exposure and HLA in healthy donors. With 60 Vbeta and 13 Jbeta primers, the PCR was carried out. The assay was immunoSEQ multiplex PCR, and TCRdb's table has in-frame clones only and misses some. The table has 70,000 to 95,000 clones, around 75% seen once. The sequencing input was PBMCs. These receptors originate from a woman aged 40 to 50 in good health and CMV-seropositive.

This clone came up once. The chain carries TRBV7-9 and TRBJ2-7; 8 bases are shared with TRBD1. V lost 5 bases and J lost 6; bases outside the gene matches: 6. Germline V CDR1 and CDR2: SEHNR, FQNEAQ (reference sequence). The CDR3 has 13 amino acids. Here the CDR3 DNA reads TGTGCCAGCAGCCCGGGACAGGTTTTCGAGCAGTACTTC. Its protein is CASSPGQVFEQYF.

This chain links TRBV30 with TRBJ2-1, with D possibly being TRBD2 (5 bases). The length of the CDR3 is 13 residues. V gave up 4 bases and J gave up 13 bases, with 20 bases separating them. From germline, CDR1 is GTSNPN and CDR2 SVGIG (reference sequence). Written as DNA, the CDR3 is TGTGCCTGGAAGCGGCTAGCCGCAGTAGAACAGTTCTTC. This translates into CAWKRLAAVEQFF.

The gene calls are TRBV7-3 and TRBJ2-1, with 9 bases aligning to TRBD1. The junction had 8 bases not matched to a gene; V was cut back by 5 bases and J by 6 bases. The CDR3 covers 15 residues. Germline assignment: CDR1 SGHTA and CDR2 FQGTGA. The CDR3, as DNA: TGTGCCAGCAGCCCCAATAGGGACAGGGTCAATGAGCAGTTCTTC. It is translated as CASSPNRDRVNEQFF.

The rearrangement links TRBV9 to TRBJ1-1, with no clear D. V was pared by 0 bases and J by 5 bases, with 8 bases between. Germline CDR1 is SGDLS and CDR2 is YYNGEE. This CDR3 region has 13 residues. The chain's CDR3 is CASSVGDSTEAFF. The CDR3 DNA is TGTGCCAGCAGCGTAGGAGATTCGACTGAAGCTTTCTTT.

There are a few counts of this clone. The CDR3 here is CATQAEKLFF. Here the CDR3 DNA reads TGTGCCACCCAGGCAGAAAAACTGTTTTTT. This sequence joins TRBV6-1 and TRBJ1-4; D uncertain. The V end was cut by 10 bases, the J end by 8 bases, with 8 bases between. The CDR3 runs to 10 residues. Per the germline V gene, CDR1 is MNHNS and CDR2 is SASEGT.

The gene calls are TRBV29-1 and TRBJ1-1; D possibly corresponds to TRBD1 (5 bases). Germline CDR1 reads SQVTM; CDR2 reads ANQGSEA. This CDR3 region has 13 residues. The ends were cut back, 6 bases at V and 7 bases at J, with 18 bases in the middle. CDR3 in amino acids: CSVSAWGRGEAFF. The CDR3 region has the DNA TGCAGCGTATCCGCGTGGGGCCGAGGTGAAGCTTTCTTT.

This sequence joins TRBV28 and TRBJ2-7, with TRBD2 identical over 7 bases. The CDR3 sequence is 17 residues long. The V gene end was trimmed by 5 bases and the J gene end by 6 bases; junction bases not matched to a gene: 19. The germline V gene encodes CDR1 MDHEN and CDR2 SYDVKM. CDR3 sequence: CASSTVIRQSSGGEQYF. CDR3 nucleotide sequence: TGTGCCAGCAGTACCGTCATCAGACAGTCCTCGGGGGGCGAGCAGTACTTC.

The CDR3 nucleotides are TGTGCCAGCAACCCCACAGACCAATACGAGCAGTACTTC. Amino acids: CASNPTDQYEQYF. The genes are TRBV13 and TRBJ2-7; D gene ambiguous. V lost 7 bases to trimming and J lost 4 bases, with 14 bases between them. The V gene's germline CDR1 is PRHDT and CDR2 FYEKMQ (reference sequence). The CDR3 sequence is 13 residues long.

The rearrangement joins TRBV19 to TRBJ2-1, with TRBD2 matching over 9 bases. The V gene's germline CDR1 is LNHDA and CDR2 SQIVND (reference sequence). The CDR3 spans 15 residues. V shed 3 bases and J 7 bases; nucleotides not matched to a gene: 7. This CDR3 is CASSIGGRALNEQFF. CDR3 DNA sequence: TGTGCCAGTAGTATCGGCGGGAGGGCCCTGAATGAGCAGTTCTTC.

The chain uses TRBV28 and TRBJ2-3; TRBD2 agrees at 11 bases. J was trimmed by 2 bases and V by 6 bases; bases with no gene match: 7. CDR1 and CDR2 (germline): MDHEN, SYDVKM. The CDR3 sequence is 16 residues long. CDR3 in amino acids: CASSLGTSGHTDTQYF. CDR3 in DNA: TGTGCCAGCAGCCTTGGGACTAGCGGACACACAGATACGCAGTATTTT.

This clone was observed a single time. This rearrangement joins TRBV9 to TRBJ1-1; D is possibly TRBD1 (5 bases). The germline V gene encodes CDR1 SGDLS and CDR2 YYNGEE. CDR3 length equals 12 residues. Trimming took 4 bases from V and 3 from J, leaving 7 bases between them. CDR3: CASSTGDTEAFF. CDR3 nucleotides: TGTGCCAGCAGCACGGGGGACACTGAAGCTTTCTTT.

The gene calls are TRBV30 and TRBJ1-6, with a tentative D call TRBD1 (5 bases). Germline lookup yields CDR1 GTSNPN and CDR2 SVGIG (reference sequence). Trimming stripped 0 bases from V and 7 bases from J, with 19 bases between. The CDR3 runs to 17 residues. CDR3 in DNA: TGTGCCTGGAGTGTGGGGATGGGGACTTTCGGGAATTCACCCCTCCACTTT. This gives the protein CAWSVGMGTFGNSPLHF.

J is TRBJ2-2 and V is TRBV28, with 7 bases matching TRBD2. The CDR3 runs 18 residues. Per germline, CDR1 MDHEN and CDR2 SYDVKM. V was pared by 2 bases and J by 0 bases, with 9 bases of the junction left unmatched. The CDR3 region has the DNA TGTGCCAGCAGTTTAGGGAGGGGCCCCCACGCGAACACCGGGGAGCTGTTTTTT. This codes for CASSLGRGPHANTGELFF.

The gene calls are TRBV19 and TRBJ2-1; 7 bases are a match to TRBD2. The germline V gene encodes CDR1 LNHDA and CDR2 SQIVND (reference sequence). Trimming removed 7 bases from V and 8 bases from J; junction bases left unmatched: 11. The CDR3 totals 14 residues. For the CDR3, the DNA is TGTGCCAGTACCCTGGCGGGAGAAGTCCATGAGCAGTTCTTC. It encodes CASTLAGEVHEQFF.